This T cell receptor beta chain was captured by sequencing in a study of T cell responses to AZD1222 COVID-19 vaccine. Across the study: Doses given second, at about 4 or about 12 weeks, were pooled.

Looked up from germline, CDR1 is MNHEY and CDR2 is SMNVEV (reference sequence). CDR3 length: 13 residues. V lost 8 bases and J 7 bases, leaving 14 bases between the germline ends. The method was immunoSEQ multiplex PCR; TCRdb's version includes in-frame clones alone and lacks a portion of them. This sample has roughly 100,000 clones, with 88% found just once. The origin of this receptor is an adult in good health. The sample here was peripheral blood, taken on day 0 of AZD1222 vaccination. V and J are TRBV27 and TRBJ2-2, with D possibly matching TRBD2 (6 bases). The CDR3 region is CASREWGIGELFF. CDR3 in DNA: TGTGCCAGCCGGGAGTGGGGCATCGGGGAGCTGTTTTTT.